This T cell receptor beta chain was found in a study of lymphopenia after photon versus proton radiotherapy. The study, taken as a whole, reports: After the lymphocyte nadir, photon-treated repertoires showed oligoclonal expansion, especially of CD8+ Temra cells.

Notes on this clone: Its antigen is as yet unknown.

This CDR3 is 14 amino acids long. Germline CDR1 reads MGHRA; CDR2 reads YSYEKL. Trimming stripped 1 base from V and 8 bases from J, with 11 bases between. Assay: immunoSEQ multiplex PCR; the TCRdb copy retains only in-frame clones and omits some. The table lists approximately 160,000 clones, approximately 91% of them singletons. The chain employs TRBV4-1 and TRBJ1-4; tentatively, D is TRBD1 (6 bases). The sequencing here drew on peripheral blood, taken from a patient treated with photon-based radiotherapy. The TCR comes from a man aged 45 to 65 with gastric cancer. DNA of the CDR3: TGCGCCAGCAGCCAAGTCCCAGGGGAGGAAAAACTGTTTTTT. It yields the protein CASSQVPGEEKLFF.